This note documents a single T cell receptor (beta chain) sequence. Its antigen is unknown. The PCR had 60 Vbeta and 13 Jbeta primers. Method: immunoSEQ multiplex PCR; TCRdb's copy keeps in-frame clones and lacks some. The table shows over 150,000 clones, with around 83% occurring only once. The source of the sample is a study of cytomegalovirus exposure and HLA in healthy donors. Study-level points and caveats: In an earlier analysis, productive rearrangement rates for most beta V segments clustered near 87% or 30%.

CDR1 MGHRA and CDR2 YSYEKL come from the germline V gene. With 4 bases removed from V and 2 bases from J, the gap between germline ends came to 26 bases. This CDR3 has 19 residues. The chain recombines TRBV4-1 with TRBJ1-2; no clear D gene. This TCR was recovered from a male donor in good health and CMV-seropositive. The sequenced sample was PBMCs. CDR3 residues: CASSPPASKRTVGNYGYTF. The CDR3 region has the DNA TGCGCCAGCAGCCCGCCGGCGTCGAAGCGGACGGTCGGGAACTATGGCTACACCTTC.